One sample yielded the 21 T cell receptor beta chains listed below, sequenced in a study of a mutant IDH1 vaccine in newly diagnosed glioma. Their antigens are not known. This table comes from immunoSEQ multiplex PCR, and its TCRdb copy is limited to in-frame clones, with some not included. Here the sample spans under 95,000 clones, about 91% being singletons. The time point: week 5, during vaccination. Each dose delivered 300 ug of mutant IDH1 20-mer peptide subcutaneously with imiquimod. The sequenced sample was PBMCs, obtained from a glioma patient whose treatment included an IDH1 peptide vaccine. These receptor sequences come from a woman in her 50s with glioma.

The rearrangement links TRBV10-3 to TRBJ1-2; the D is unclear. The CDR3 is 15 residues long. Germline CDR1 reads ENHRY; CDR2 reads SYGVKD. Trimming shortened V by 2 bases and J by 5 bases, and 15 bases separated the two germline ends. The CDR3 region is CAISEPQVTDYGYTF. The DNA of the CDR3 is TGTGCCATCAGTGAGCCCCAGGTTACGGATTATGGCTACACCTTC.

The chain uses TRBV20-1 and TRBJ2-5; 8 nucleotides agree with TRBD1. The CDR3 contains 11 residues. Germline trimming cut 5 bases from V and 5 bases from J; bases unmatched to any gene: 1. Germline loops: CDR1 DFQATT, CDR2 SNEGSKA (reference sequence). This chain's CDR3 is CSAWTGETQYF. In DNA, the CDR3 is TGCAGTGCTTGGACAGGGGAGACCCAGTACTTC.

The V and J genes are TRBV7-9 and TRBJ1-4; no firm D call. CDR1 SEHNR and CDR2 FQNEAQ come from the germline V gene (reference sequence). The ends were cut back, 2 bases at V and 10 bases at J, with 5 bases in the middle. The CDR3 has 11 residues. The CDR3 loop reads CASSLSIKLFF. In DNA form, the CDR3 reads TGTGCCAGCAGCTTAAGCATAAAACTGTTTTTT.

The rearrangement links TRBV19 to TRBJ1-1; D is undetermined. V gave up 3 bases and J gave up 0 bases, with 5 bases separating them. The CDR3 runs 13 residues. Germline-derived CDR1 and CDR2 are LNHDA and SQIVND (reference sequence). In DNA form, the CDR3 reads TGTGCCAGTAGTATTACTTTGAACACTGAAGCTTTCTTT. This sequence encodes CASSITLNTEAFF.

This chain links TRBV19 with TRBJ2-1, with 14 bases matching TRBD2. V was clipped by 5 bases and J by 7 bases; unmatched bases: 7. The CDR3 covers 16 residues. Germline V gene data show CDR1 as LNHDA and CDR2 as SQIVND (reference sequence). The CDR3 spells CASSSTSGRELNEQFF. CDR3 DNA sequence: TGTGCCAGTAGTTCGACTAGCGGGAGGGAATTAAATGAGCAGTTCTTC. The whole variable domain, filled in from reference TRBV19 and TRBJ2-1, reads DGGITQSPKYLFRKEGQNVTLSCEQNLNHDAMYWYRQDPGQGLRLIYYSQIVNDFQKGDIAEGYSVSREKKESFPLTVTSAQKNPTAFYLCASSSTSGRELNEQFFGPGTRLTVL.

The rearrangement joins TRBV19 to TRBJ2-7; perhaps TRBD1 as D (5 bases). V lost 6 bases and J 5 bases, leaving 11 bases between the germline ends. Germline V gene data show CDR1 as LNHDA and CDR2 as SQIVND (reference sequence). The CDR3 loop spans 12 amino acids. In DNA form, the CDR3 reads TGTGCCAGTAGGCAGGGATCCCACGAGCAGTACTTC. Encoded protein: CASRQGSHEQYF.

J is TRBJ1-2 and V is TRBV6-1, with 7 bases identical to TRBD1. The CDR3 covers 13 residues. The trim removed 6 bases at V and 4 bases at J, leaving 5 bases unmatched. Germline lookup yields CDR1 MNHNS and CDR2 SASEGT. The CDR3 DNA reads TGTGCCAGCAGAGCGACAGGGCGCTATGGCTACACCTTC. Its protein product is CASRATGRYGYTF.

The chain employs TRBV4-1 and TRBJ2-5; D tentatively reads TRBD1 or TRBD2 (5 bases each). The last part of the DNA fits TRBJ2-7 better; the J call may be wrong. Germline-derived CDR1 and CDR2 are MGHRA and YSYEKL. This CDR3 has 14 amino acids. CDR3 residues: CASSLGPLEYEQYF. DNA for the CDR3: TGCGCCAGCAGCCTGGGACCACTAGAATACGAGCAGTACTTC.

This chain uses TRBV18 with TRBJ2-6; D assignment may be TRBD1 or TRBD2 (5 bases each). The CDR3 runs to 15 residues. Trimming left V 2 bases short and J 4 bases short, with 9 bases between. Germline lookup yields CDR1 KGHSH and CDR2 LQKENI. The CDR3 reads CASSPGTAGANVLTF. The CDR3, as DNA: TGTGCCAGCTCACCAGGGACCGCCGGGGCCAACGTCCTGACTTTC.

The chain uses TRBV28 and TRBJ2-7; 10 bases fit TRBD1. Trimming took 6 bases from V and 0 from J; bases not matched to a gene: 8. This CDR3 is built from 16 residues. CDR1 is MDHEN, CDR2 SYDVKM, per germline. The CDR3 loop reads CASRSPRTGGSYEQYF. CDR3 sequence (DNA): TGTGCCAGCAGGTCCCCAAGGACAGGGGGCTCCTACGAGCAGTACTTC.

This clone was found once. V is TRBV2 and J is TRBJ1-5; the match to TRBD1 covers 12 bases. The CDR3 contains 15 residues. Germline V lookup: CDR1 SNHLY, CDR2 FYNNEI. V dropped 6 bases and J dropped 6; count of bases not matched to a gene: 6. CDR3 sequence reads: CASRGTGGASQPQHF. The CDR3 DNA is TGTGCCAGCAGGGGGACAGGGGGCGCGAGTCAGCCCCAGCATTTT.

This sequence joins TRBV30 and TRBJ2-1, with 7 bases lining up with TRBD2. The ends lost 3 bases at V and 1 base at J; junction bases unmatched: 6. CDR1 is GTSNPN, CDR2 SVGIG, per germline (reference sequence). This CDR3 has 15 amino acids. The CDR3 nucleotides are TGTGCCTGGAGAGGGGCGGGAGCTTCCTACAATGAGCAGTTCTTC. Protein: CAWRGAGASYNEQFF. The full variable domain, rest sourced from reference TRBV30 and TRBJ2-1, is SQTIHQWPATLVQPVGSPLSLECTVEGTSNPNLYWYRQAAGRGLQLLFYSVGIGQISSEVPQNLSASRPQDRQFILSSKKLLLSDSGFYLCAWRGAGASYNEQFFGPGTRLTVL.

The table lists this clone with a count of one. CDR3 DNA sequence: TGTGCCAGCAGTGACCGAGACGTGTTAGGACAGGGTTACGAGCAGTACTTC. This gives the protein CASSDRDVLGQGYEQYF. The gene calls are TRBV2 and TRBJ2-7; TRBD1 matches 8 bases. The length of the CDR3 is 17 residues. CDR1 is SNHLY and CDR2 is FYNNEI in the germline V gene. The ends lost 3 bases at V and 4 bases at J; junction bases unmatched: 14.

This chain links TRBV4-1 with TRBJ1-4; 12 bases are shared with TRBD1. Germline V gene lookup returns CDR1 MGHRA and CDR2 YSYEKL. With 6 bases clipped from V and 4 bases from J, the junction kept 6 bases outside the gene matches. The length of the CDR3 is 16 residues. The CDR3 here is CASRGTGGLHNEKLFF. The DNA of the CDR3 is TGCGCCAGCAGAGGGACAGGGGGCCTCCATAATGAAAAACTGTTTTTT.

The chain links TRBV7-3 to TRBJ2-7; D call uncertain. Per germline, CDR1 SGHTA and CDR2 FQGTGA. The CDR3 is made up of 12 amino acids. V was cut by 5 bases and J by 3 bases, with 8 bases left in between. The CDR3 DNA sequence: TGTGCCAGCAGCGCGGTCGTCTACGAGCAGTACTTC. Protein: CASSAVVYEQYF.

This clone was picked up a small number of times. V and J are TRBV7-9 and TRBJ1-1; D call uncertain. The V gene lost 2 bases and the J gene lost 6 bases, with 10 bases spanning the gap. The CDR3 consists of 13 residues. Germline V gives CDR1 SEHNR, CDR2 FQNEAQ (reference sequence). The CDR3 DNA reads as TGTGCCAGCAGCTTAATCAGCGGATCTGAAGCTTTCTTT. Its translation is CASSLISGSEAFF.

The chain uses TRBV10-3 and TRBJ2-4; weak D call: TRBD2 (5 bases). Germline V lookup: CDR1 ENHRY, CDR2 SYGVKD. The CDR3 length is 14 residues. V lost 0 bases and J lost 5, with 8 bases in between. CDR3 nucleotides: TGTGCCATCAGTGAGTCGAGGGTCGAAAACATTCAGTACTTC. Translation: CAISESRVENIQYF.

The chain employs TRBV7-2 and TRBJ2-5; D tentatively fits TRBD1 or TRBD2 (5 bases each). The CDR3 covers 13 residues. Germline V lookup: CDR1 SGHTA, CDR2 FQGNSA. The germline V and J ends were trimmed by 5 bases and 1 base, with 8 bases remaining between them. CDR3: CASSPGAQETQYF. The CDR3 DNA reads TGTGCCAGCAGCCCCGGGGCCCAAGAGACCCAGTACTTC.

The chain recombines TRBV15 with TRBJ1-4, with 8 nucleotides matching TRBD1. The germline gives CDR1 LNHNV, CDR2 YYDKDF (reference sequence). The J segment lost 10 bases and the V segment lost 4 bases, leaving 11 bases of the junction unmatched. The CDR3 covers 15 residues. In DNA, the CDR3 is TGTGCCACCAGCATCAACAGGGGGATGGATCGAAAACTGTTTTTT. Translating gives CATSINRGMDRKLFF.

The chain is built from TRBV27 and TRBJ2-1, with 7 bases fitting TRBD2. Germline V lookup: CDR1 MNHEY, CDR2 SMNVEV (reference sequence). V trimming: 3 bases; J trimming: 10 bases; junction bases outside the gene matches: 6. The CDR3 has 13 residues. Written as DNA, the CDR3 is TGTGCCAGCAGTTTCGGTACTAGCGCGGAGCAGTTCTTC. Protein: CASSFGTSAEQFF.

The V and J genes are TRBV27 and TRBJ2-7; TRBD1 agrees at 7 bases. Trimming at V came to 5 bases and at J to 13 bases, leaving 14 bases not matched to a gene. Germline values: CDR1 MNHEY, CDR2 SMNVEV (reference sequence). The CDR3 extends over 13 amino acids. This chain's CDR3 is CASSIGQATERYF. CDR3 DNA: TGTGCCAGCAGTATTGGACAGGCCACCGAGCGATACTTC.